This T cell receptor beta chain derives from a study of OX40 agonist ivuxolimab in advanced cancers. Study as a whole: Ivuxolimab, an agonist antibody against OX40 (CD134), was given to patients.

Broader study findings: In CD8+ T cells, expanded clones were on average more numerous than in CD4+.

As for this clone: Its target is unknown.

The protocol was immunoSEQ multiplex PCR, while the TCRdb copy is restricted to in-frame clones and leaves out a portion. The sample has around 70,000 clones, around four fifths seen once. Per germline, CDR1 SGHRS and CDR2 YFSETQ. The CDR3 is made up of 13 amino acids. With 4 bases removed from V and 8 bases from J, the gap between germline ends came to 13 bases. The gene calls are TRBV5-1 and TRBJ2-4; perhaps TRBD2 as D (6 bases). This TCR derives from an adult with an advanced solid tumor such as melanoma, head and neck, liver or kidney cancer. The sample here was CD4+ or CD8+ T cells sorted from blood, taken in a trial of the OX40 agonist ivuxolimab. The DNA of the CDR3 is TGCGCCAGCAGCCCGGAGGGTATGGACATTCAGTACTTC. It yields the protein CASSPEGMDIQYF.